These 23 T cell receptor beta chains originate from one sample sequenced in a study of T cell repertoires in cytomegalovirus infection. From the reads, TCRdb called clonotypes with MiXCR, one entry per CDR3 protein. This sample has just over 300,000 distinct CDR3 sequences, with around a sixth found just once. The sample comprised PBMCs. All receptors derive from a human donor in good health (CMV status not recorded). Some clones in this sample may be carry-over from other donors' samples.

This clonotype was counted between two and nine times. The V and J genes are TRBV5-1 and TRBJ2-7, with a possible D match to TRBD1 (5 bases). Trimming pared 3 bases from V and 0 bases from J, leaving 10 bases between. Per germline, CDR1 SGHRS and CDR2 YFSETQ. CDR3 length: 14 amino acids. CDR3 in amino acids: CASSSSTDSYEQYF. The CDR3 coding sequence is TGCGCCAGCAGCTCGTCGACAGACTCCTACGAGCAGTACTTC.

This chain joins TRBV2 and TRBJ2-3; 7 nucleotides match TRBD2. CDR1 and CDR2 (germline): SNHLY, FYNNEI. The CDR3 sequence is 13 residues long. V was clipped by 4 bases and J by 5 bases; unmatched bases: 3. CDR3 in amino acids: CASSVGGGDTQYF. DNA of the CDR3: TGTGCCAGCAGTGTTGGCGGGGGAGATACGCAGTATTTT.

This clonotype was detected many times. V gene TRBV7-6 combines with J gene TRBJ2-7; TRBD1 might be the D (5 bases). The CDR3 is made up of 17 amino acids. The germline gives CDR1 SGHVS, CDR2 FNYEAQ. The ends were cut back, 3 bases at V and 0 bases at J, with 18 bases in the middle. CDR3 region: CASSLGPGSESSYEQYF. The CDR3 region has the DNA TGTGCCAGCAGCTTGGGCCCAGGGTCTGAGAGCTCCTACGAGCAGTACTTC. The full variable domain, with the rest looked up from reference TRBV7-6 and TRBJ2-7, is GAGVSQSPRYKVTKRGQDVALRCDPISGHVSLYWYRQALGQGPEFLTYFNYEAQQDKSGLPNDRFSAERPEGSISTLTIQRTEQRDSAMYRCASSLGPGSESSYEQYFGPGTRLTVT.

This clonotype was detected many times. This sequence joins TRBV7-2 and TRBJ2-3, with D possibly being TRBD2 (5 bases). V was trimmed by 5 bases and J by 0 bases, leaving 9 bases between them. This CDR3 is 14 amino acids long. CDR1 and CDR2 (germline): SGHTA, FQGNSA. The CDR3 DNA reads as TGTGCCAGCAGCGCGCTAGCTAGCACAGATACGCAGTATTTT. Its translation: CASSALASTDTQYF.

This clonotype was recorded many times. The CDR3 spells CAISEGVAGTLWDTQYF. The CDR3 DNA reads as TGTGCCATCAGTGAGGGGGTGGCGGGGACCCTCTGGGATACGCAGTATTTT. The chain couples TRBV10-3 to TRBJ2-3; TRBD2 is a possible D gene (6 bases). V lost 2 bases, J lost 6 bases, and 21 bases lay in between. The CDR3 is made up of 17 amino acids. In germline, CDR1 is ENHRY, CDR2 SYGVKD.

This clonotype has a handful of counts. The CDR3 DNA follows: TGTGCCAGCAGCCAGGGGGACTCCTACGAGCAGTACTTC. Its protein is CASSQGDSYEQYF. The V call is TRBV28, the J call TRBJ2-7, with 7 bases identical to TRBD1. There are 13 residues in the CDR3. Germline assignment: CDR1 MDHEN and CDR2 SYDVKM. Germline trimming cut 6 bases from V and 0 bases from J; bases unmatched to any gene: 2.

The genes are TRBV7-9 and TRBJ1-5; no clear D. Trimming pared 1 base from V and 11 bases from J, leaving 9 bases between. Looked up from germline, CDR1 is SEHNR and CDR2 is FQNEAQ (reference sequence). The CDR3 sequence is 12 residues long. The CDR3 here is CASSLGSGTQHF. The CDR3 coding sequence is TGTGCCAGCAGCTTAGGTTCTGGAACCCAGCATTTT.

V usage is TRBV4-2 and J usage is TRBJ2-2; the match to TRBD1 covers 8 bases. The CDR3 extends over 15 amino acids. V shed 4 bases and J 4 bases; nucleotides not matched to a gene: 5. Per the germline V gene, CDR1 is LGHNA and CDR2 is YNFKEQ. CDR3: CASSPRTGSTGELFF. DNA of the CDR3: TGTGCCAGCAGCCCAAGGACAGGGTCCACCGGGGAGCTGTTTTTT.

This clonotype appeared many times. The genes are TRBV12-3 or TRBV12-4 and TRBJ1-5; D is unclear. The CDR3 has 15 amino acids. V shed 3 bases and J shed 2 bases, with 11 bases lying between them. The CDR3 loop reads CASSFGTYGNQPQHF. Here the CDR3 DNA reads TGTGCCAGCAGTTTTGGTACATATGGCAATCAGCCCCAGCATTTT.

The rearrangement uses TRBV6-5 and TRBJ1-5; D uncertain. CDR1 is MNHEY and CDR2 is SVGAGI in the germline V gene. V was trimmed by 0 bases and J by 1 base, leaving 10 bases between them. CDR3 length: 16 amino acids. CDR3 residues: CASSYSRPGSNQPQHF. CDR3 nucleotide sequence: TGTGCCAGCAGTTACTCGAGGCCAGGAAGCAATCAGCCCCAGCATTTT.

This clonotype has only a few counts. The V call is TRBV5-4, the J call TRBJ2-7, with no clear D. The germline V gene has CDR1 SGHNT and CDR2 YYREEE (reference sequence). This CDR3 comprises 15 residues. V lost 4 bases, J lost 5 bases, and 19 bases lay in between. The CDR3 region has the DNA TGTGCCAGCAGCCCGGCATCGGAAACGGGCCACGAGCAGTACTTC. It specifies CASSPASETGHEQYF. The whole variable domain, filled in from reference TRBV5-4 and TRBJ2-7, reads ETGVTQSPTHLIKTRGQQVTLRCSSQSGHNTVSWYQQALGQGPQFIFQYYREEENGRGNFPPRFSGLQFPNYSSELNVNALELDDSALYLCASSPASETGHEQYFGPGTRLTVT.

A few counts support this clonotype. This chain uses TRBV11-1 with TRBJ2-2; 11 bases map to TRBD2. This CDR3 is built from 18 residues. The J segment lost 1 base and the V segment lost 2 bases, leaving 6 bases of the junction unmatched. The germline V gene has CDR1 SGHAT and CDR2 FQDESV (reference sequence). The CDR3 loop is CASSLPPGLAGNTGELFF. In nucleotides, the CDR3 is TGTGCCAGCAGCTTACCTCCTGGACTAGCGGGGAACACCGGGGAGCTGTTTTTT.

This clonotype showed up many times. The chain couples TRBV7-9 to TRBJ2-5; D is perhaps TRBD1 or TRBD2 (7 bases each). Germline V gene data show CDR1 as SEHNR and CDR2 as FQNEAQ (reference sequence). Trimming removed 4 bases at V and 4 bases at J, with 28 bases between. This CDR3 has 19 residues. The CDR3 region has the DNA TGTGCCAGCAGCTCCCTTAAGGCAGGGGGGGTCCGAGGTACAGAGACCCAGTACTTC. Translated, it gives CASSSLKAGGVRGTETQYF.

The chain recombines TRBV4-1 with TRBJ1-1, with D unclear. V lost 3 bases, J lost 10 bases, and 12 bases lay in between. CDR1 and CDR2 from the germline V gene are MGHRA and YSYEKL. CDR3 length: 12 amino acids. As DNA, the CDR3 is TGCGCCAGCAGCCAGGATGGGTCCGGAGCTTTCTTT. This gives the protein CASSQDGSGAFF.

This clonotype came up many times. The chain recombines TRBV4-1 with TRBJ2-5, with 15 bases that match TRBD2. The CDR3 covers 19 residues. Germline V gene sequence: CDR1 MGHRA, CDR2 YSYEKL. With V trimmed by 3 bases and J by 2 bases, 10 bases remained unmatched. CDR3 nucleotides: TGCGCCAGCAGCCACCCAGGACTAGCGGGGGGGCCGAAGCAAGAGACCCAGTACTTC. Its translation is CASSHPGLAGGPKQETQYF.

The rearrangement links TRBV12-3 or TRBV12-4 to TRBJ1-3, with no clear D. The CDR3 spans 15 residues. Trimming took off 6 bases at V and 0 bases at J, with 12 bases between the two ends. The CDR3 DNA is TGTGCCAGCAGCCCTAGGGCGATCTCTGGAAACACCATATATTTT. This encodes CASSPRAISGNTIYF.

A few counts support this clonotype. This sequence joins TRBV28 and TRBJ2-7; 7 bases match TRBD1. Germline V gene lookup returns CDR1 MDHEN and CDR2 SYDVKM. The CDR3 length is 15 residues. V gave up 2 bases and J gave up 3 bases; unmatched junction bases: 7. The CDR3 coding sequence is TGTGCCAGCAGTTTACGAGGGACAGACCACTACGAGCAGTACTTC. It encodes CASSLRGTDHYEQYF.

This clonotype came up many times. The chain joins TRBV12-3 or TRBV12-4 to TRBJ2-1, with D possibly matching TRBD1 (5 bases). This CDR3 is built from 12 residues. The V gene lost 5 bases and the J gene lost 15 bases, with 17 bases spanning the gap. CDR3 in DNA: TGTGCCAGCAGTCCTCACAGGAGACCGACGTTCTTC. Protein sequence: CASSPHRRPTFF.

This rearrangement joins TRBV24-1 to TRBJ2-2; D remains ambiguous. The CDR3 has 12 residues. V was cut by 5 bases and J by 8 bases, with 8 bases left in between. The V gene's germline CDR1 is KGHDR and CDR2 SFDVKD. DNA for the CDR3: TGTGCCACCAGTGGTACGTCAGGGGAGCTGTTTTTT. Translation gives CATSGTSGELFF.

This clonotype occurred once. The chain couples TRBV18 to TRBJ2-1, with D unclear. Trimming left V 6 bases short and J 2 bases short, with 17 bases between. CDR3 size: 16 residues. Per germline, CDR1 KGHSH and CDR2 LQKENI. The CDR3, as DNA: TGTGCCAGCTCTCCCCCCGGGCTCGTCACCTACAATGAGCAGTTCTTC. Its protein product is CASSPPGLVTYNEQFF.

This clonotype was counted at least ten times. The chain combines TRBV7-2 with TRBJ2-3; 15 bases align to TRBD2. V lost 5 bases, J lost 10 bases, and 19 bases stayed unmatched. The germline V gene encodes CDR1 SGHTA and CDR2 FQGNSA. CDR3 length: 19 amino acids. The CDR3 DNA sequence: TGTGCCAGCAGCGCGGGACTAGCGGGGGGATTGGGGGCAGGAGGGCCGCAGTATTTT. As protein: CASSAGLAGGLGAGGPQYF.

Ten or more counts support this clonotype. The genes are TRBV6-6 and TRBJ2-7; 7 bases are shared with TRBD1. Germline trimming cut 0 bases from V and 7 bases from J; bases unmatched to any gene: 9. The CDR3 is made up of 15 amino acids. Germline V gene data show CDR1 as MNHNY and CDR2 as SVGAGI (reference sequence). The CDR3 reads CASSYSTTGSGEQYF. The CDR3 DNA follows: TGTGCCAGCAGTTACTCGACGACAGGGTCGGGTGAGCAGTACTTC.

This clonotype was recorded at least ten times. The chain employs TRBV11-1 and TRBJ2-3; D possibly corresponds to TRBD2 (5 bases). V was trimmed by 3 bases and J by 1 base, leaving 14 bases between them. The germline gives CDR1 SGHAT, CDR2 FQDESV (reference sequence). The CDR3 runs 16 residues. CDR3 region: CASSFRVSAGTDTQYF. Here the CDR3 DNA reads TGTGCCAGCAGCTTTCGGGTTAGCGCAGGCACAGATACGCAGTATTTT.